The TCR beta chain described here comes from a study of beta chain features in type 1 diabetes. This clone was detected a few times. Its specificity is unknown. What was sequenced were expressed TCRB transcripts, since all of the isolated RNA had been reverse transcribed. Profiling relied on immunoSEQ multiplex PCR, and the TCRdb table lists in-frame clones only, not all of them. This table holds 350,000 or so clones, about 19% found once. V was cut by 0 bases and J by 3 bases, with 6 bases left in between. This CDR3 has 13 residues. Per germline, CDR1 SGDLS and CDR2 YYNGEE. Study findings and constraints: In comparison with healthy donors, patients had naive, central memory and Treg TCRB repertoires that appeared more similar. Insertions at VDJ junctions were less frequent in type 1 diabetes patients. These patients also deleted more nucleotides at the same junctions.

The clonotype originates from a woman younger than 35 in good health. The chain carries TRBV9 and TRBJ1-1; weak D call: TRBD1 (6 bases). The sequencing sample was made of naive CD4+ T cells from blood. This chain's CDR3 is CASSVDRDTEAFF. The CDR3 DNA sequence: TGTGCCAGCAGCGTAGACAGGGACACTGAAGCTTTCTTT.